This TCR beta chain was captured by sequencing in a study of cytomegalovirus exposure and HLA in healthy donors. This CDR3 comprises 18 residues. V lost 1 base and J lost 6, with 22 bases in between. The donors were part of the validation cohort, which consisted of over a hundred subjects and was separate from the first cohort of 670 or so subjects. Measured with immunoSEQ multiplex PCR; TCRdb has only the in-frame clones, and not every one. The sample yields about 130,000 clones, 75% to 90% seen once. General study findings and limits: Across donors, most TCRs were seen rarely, yet some public ones were widespread.

A word on this clone: Its antigen is currently unknown.

Sequencing was done on a sample of PBMCs. The gene calls are TRBV23-1 and TRBJ2-1; TRBD2 might be the D (5 bases). TRBV23-1 is reported as an ORF; its role is uncertain. The TCR was taken from a woman in her 30s in good health and CMV-seropositive. The CDR3 sequence: CASSQCSHQRSPCNEQFF. The CDR3 DNA reads as TGCGCCAGCAGTCAATGTTCCCACCAGCGGAGCCCATGCAATGAGCAGTTCTTC.